This T cell receptor (beta chain) was captured by sequencing in a study of T cell responses to AZD1222 COVID-19 vaccine. This CDR3 has 16 amino acids. Germline loops: CDR1 MGHRA, CDR2 YSYEKL. With V trimmed by 1 base and J by 3 bases, 3 bases remained unmatched. Some clones are missing from TCRdb's copy, which holds only in-frame ones; the method was immunoSEQ multiplex PCR. Found here are 140,000 to 150,000 clones, approximately 89% of them singletons; the top ten hold over 13%. Concerning this clone itself: Its target is not known.

Overall study results and limits: Clonal diversity may have been underestimated in mostly white British donors. Repertoires were sampled only after the peak T cell response. Spike as a whole was targeted by vaccine-associated CD4 TCRs, dominant at 160-218 and 743-854. A reported finding is that nearly half of spike-specific TCRs target unmutated variant regions.

Sample: peripheral blood, taken on day 0 of AZD1222 vaccination. This rearrangement joins TRBV4-1 to TRBJ2-7, with TRBD2 identical over 13 bases. This TCR came from an adult in good health. Here the CDR3 reads CASSQVGTSGNYEQYF. In DNA form, the CDR3 reads TGCGCCAGCAGCCAAGTTGGGACTAGCGGGAACTACGAGCAGTACTTC.